The following is a T cell receptor (beta chain) sequence with its context. Trimming removed 2 bases from V and 8 bases from J, with 15 bases in between. The CDR3 is 13 amino acids. The germline V gene encodes CDR1 GTSNPN and CDR2 SVGIG (reference sequence). The sample belongs to a study of blood T cell repertoires in COVID-19. The repertoire was sequenced with immunoSEQ multiplex PCR; TCRdb's copy has only in-frame clones and lacks some. Of 200,000 or so clones listed, around 82% are singletons. This receptor was identified in a man aged 35 to 55 who had recovered from COVID-19. The rearrangement links TRBV30 to TRBJ1-2; tentatively, D is TRBD1 (6 bases). Material: PBMCs or T cells enriched from blood (not recorded which). The CDR3 is CAWSTGLERGYTF. CDR3 nucleotides: TGTGCCTGGAGTACAGGGTTAGAGCGGGGCTACACCTTC.